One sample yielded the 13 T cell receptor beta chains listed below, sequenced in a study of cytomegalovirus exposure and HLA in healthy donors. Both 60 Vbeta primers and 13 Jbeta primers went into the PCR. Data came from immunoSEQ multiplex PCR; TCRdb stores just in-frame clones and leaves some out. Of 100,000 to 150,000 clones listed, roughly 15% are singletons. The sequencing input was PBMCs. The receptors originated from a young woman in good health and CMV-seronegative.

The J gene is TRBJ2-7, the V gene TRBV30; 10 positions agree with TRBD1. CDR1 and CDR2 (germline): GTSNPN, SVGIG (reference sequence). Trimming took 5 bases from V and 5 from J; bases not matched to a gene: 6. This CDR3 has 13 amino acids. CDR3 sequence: CAWDRGRVNEQYF. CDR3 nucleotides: TGTGCCTGGGACAGGGGGCGCGTCAACGAGCAGTACTTC.

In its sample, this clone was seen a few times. In nucleotides, the CDR3 is TGTGCCAGCAGTACCGCCGGGACTACAGATACGCAGTATTTT. It yields the protein CASSTAGTTDTQYF. J is TRBJ2-3 and V is TRBV28; D might be TRBD2 (6 bases). The CDR3 spans 14 residues. Germline V lookup: CDR1 MDHEN, CDR2 SYDVKM. Trimming took off 5 bases at V and 3 bases at J, with 12 bases between the two ends.

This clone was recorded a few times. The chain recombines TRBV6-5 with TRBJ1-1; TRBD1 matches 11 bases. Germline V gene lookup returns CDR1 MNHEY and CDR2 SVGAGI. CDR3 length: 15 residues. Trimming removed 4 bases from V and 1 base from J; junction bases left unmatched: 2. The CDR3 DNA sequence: TGTGCCAGCAGTTCGGACAGGGGGCGGAACACTGAAGCTTTCTTT. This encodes CASSSDRGRNTEAFF.

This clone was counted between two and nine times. The CDR3 coding sequence is TGCGCCAGCAGCCAAGACCTATCGAGCTCCTACAATGAGCAGTTCTTC. This sequence encodes CASSQDLSSSYNEQFF. The rearrangement joins TRBV4-3 to TRBJ2-1, with D unclear. This CDR3 is built from 16 residues. CDR1 and CDR2 (germline): LGHNA, YSLEER. V was shortened by 0 bases and J by 0 bases, with 9 bases between the two germline ends.

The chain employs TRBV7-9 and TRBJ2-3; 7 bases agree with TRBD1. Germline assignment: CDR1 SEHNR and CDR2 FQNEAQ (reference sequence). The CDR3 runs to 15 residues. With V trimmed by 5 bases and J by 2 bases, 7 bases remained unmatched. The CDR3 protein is CASSGRTGHTDTQYF. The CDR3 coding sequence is TGTGCCAGCAGCGGGCGGACAGGCCACACAGATACGCAGTATTTT.

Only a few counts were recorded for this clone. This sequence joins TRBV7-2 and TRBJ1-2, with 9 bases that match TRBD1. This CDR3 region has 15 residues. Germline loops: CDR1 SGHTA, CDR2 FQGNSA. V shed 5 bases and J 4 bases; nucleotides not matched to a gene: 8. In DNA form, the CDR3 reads TGTGCCAGCAGCGAAGGGACAGGGAGGGTCTATGGCTACACCTTC. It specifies CASSEGTGRVYGYTF.

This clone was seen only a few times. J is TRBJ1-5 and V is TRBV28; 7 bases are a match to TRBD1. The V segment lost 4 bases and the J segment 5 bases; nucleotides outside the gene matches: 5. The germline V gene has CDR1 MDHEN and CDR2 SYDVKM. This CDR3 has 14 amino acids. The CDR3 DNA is TGTGCCAGCAGTTCCTTCGACAGGGATCAGCCCCAGCATTTT. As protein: CASSSFDRDQPQHF. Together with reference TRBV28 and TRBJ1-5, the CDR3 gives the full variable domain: DVKVTQSSRYLVKRTGEKVFLECVQDMDHENMFWYRQDPGLGLRLIYFSYDVKMKEKGDIPEGYSVSREKKERFSLILESASTNQTSMYLCASSSFDRDQPQHFGDGTRLSIL.

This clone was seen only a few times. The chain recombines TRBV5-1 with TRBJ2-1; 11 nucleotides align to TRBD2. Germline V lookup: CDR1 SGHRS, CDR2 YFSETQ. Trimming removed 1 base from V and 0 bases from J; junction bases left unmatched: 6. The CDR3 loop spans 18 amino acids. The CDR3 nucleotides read TGCGCCAGCAGCTTGAGGCTAGCGGGGGGCCGCTCCTACAATGAGCAGTTCTTC. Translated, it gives CASSLRLAGGRSYNEQFF.

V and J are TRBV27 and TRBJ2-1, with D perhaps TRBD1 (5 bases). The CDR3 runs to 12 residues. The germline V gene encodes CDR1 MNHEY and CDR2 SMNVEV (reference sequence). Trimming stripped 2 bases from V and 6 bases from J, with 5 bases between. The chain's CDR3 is CASSLRGNEQFF. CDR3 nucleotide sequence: TGTGCCAGCAGTTTAAGGGGCAATGAGCAGTTCTTC.

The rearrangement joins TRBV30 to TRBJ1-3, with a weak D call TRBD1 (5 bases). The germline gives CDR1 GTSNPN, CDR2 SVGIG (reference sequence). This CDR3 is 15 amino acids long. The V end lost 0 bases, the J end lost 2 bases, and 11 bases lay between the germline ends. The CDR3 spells CAWSVKGRTGNTIYF. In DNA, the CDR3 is TGTGCCTGGAGTGTAAAGGGGAGGACTGGAAACACCATATATTTT. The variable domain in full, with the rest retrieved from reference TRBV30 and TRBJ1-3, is SQTIHQWPATLVQPVGSPLSLECTVEGTSNPNLYWYRQAAGRGLQLLFYSVGIGQISSEVPQNLSASRPQDRQFILSSKKLLLSDSGFYLCAWSVKGRTGNTIYFGEGSWLTVV.

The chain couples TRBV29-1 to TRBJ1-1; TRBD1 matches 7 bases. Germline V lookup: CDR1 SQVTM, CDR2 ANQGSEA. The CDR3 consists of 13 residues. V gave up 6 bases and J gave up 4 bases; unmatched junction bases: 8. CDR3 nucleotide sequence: TGCAGCGTGAGAGACAGGGAACGCACTGAAGCTTTCTTT. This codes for CSVRDRERTEAFF.

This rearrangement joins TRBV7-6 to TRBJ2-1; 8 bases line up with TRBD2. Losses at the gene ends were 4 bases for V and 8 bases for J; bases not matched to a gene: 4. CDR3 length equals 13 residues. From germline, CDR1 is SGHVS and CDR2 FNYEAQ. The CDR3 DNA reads TGTGCCAGCAGCTCTATGCGGGGGGATGAGCAGTTCTTC. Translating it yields CASSSMRGDEQFF.

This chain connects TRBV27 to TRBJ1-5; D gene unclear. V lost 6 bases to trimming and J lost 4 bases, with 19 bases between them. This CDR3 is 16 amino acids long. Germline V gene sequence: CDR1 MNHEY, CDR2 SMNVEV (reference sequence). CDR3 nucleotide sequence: TGTGCCAGCAGCCCCGGCGGGGTGGGCAGTAATCAGCCCCAGCATTTT. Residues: CASSPGGVGSNQPQHF.